Below are 14 T cell receptor beta chains sequenced from a single sample in a study of blood T cell repertoires in COVID-19 (dated by TCRdb to the early 2020s). Library method: the immunoSEQ multiplex PCR assay. Drawn from immuneACCESS, this table holds only the in-frame rearrangements with V and J called that TCRdb kept. Clones are partly lost; checked studies trace under half to an unresolved V gene and leave the rest unexplained. Counted in this sample were about 230,000 clones; more than 65% of them appeared once. Of the sample, 2% to 2.5% falls within the top ten clones. The sequenced sample was peripheral blood. The receptor set was obtained from a middle-aged man who had recovered from COVID-19.

CDR3 region: CASIRGFGGYGYTF. DNA for the CDR3: TGTGCCAGCATCCGGGGATTTGGGGGGTATGGCTACACCTTC. The chain has TRBV7-9 and TRBJ1-2, with D possibly TRBD1 on 5 matching bases. CDR3 length equals 14 residues. Trimming took off 7 bases at V and 5 bases at J, with 17 bases between the two ends. Germline CDR1 reads SEHNR; CDR2 reads FQNEAQ (reference sequence).

The rearrangement uses TRBV30 and TRBJ1-2; D is undetermined. V was trimmed by 7 bases and J by 7 bases, leaving 10 bases between them. Germline loops: CDR1 GTSNPN, CDR2 SVGIG (reference sequence). The CDR3 totals 10 residues. The CDR3 sequence: CALRRSGYTF. The CDR3, as DNA: TGTGCCTTGAGGAGGAGTGGCTACACCTTC.

There are many counts of this clone. The chain couples TRBV5-1 to TRBJ1-2; 8 nucleotides line up with TRBD1. Per germline, CDR1 SGHRS and CDR2 YFSETQ. This CDR3 comprises 14 residues. V trimming: 2 bases; J trimming: 4 bases; junction bases outside the gene matches: 4. The CDR3 DNA sequence: TGCGCCAGCAGCTTTACAGGGGGTGGCTATGGCTACACCTTC. This translates into CASSFTGGGYGYTF.

V usage is TRBV7-6 and J usage is TRBJ2-1, with 12 bases that match TRBD2. Trimming removed 0 bases from V and 9 bases from J; junction bases left unmatched: 3. CDR1 SGHVS and CDR2 FNYEAQ come from the germline V gene. The CDR3 is made up of 15 amino acids. The CDR3 region is CASSLAPSGRVEQFF. CDR3 nucleotide sequence: TGTGCCAGCAGCTTAGCGCCTAGCGGGAGGGTTGAGCAGTTCTTC.

The chain recombines TRBV5-6 with TRBJ1-2, with no clear D. Germline-derived CDR1 and CDR2 are SGHDT and YYEEEE. V lost 2 bases, J lost 3 bases, and 14 bases lay in between. The CDR3 contains 15 residues. Written as DNA, the CDR3 is TGTGCCAGCAGCTTCCGAACCACAGCCTACTATGGCTACACCTTC. This encodes CASSFRTTAYYGYTF.

The rearrangement joins TRBV2 to TRBJ1-1; 7 nucleotides align to TRBD1. The length of the CDR3 is 12 residues. Germline V gives CDR1 SNHLY, CDR2 FYNNEI. The V and J ends lost 5 bases and 10 bases, in that order; junction bases with no gene match: 7. The CDR3 bases are TGTGCCAGCAGTCCGCAGGACAGGTTAGCTTTCTTT. Its protein product is CASSPQDRLAFF.

The chain uses TRBV5-4 and TRBJ2-5; 12 nucleotides align to TRBD2. With V trimmed by 4 bases and J by 2 bases, 6 bases remained unmatched. The germline gives CDR1 SGHNT, CDR2 YYREEE (reference sequence). This CDR3 comprises 16 residues. For the CDR3, the DNA is TGTGCCAGCAGCCCTGTGGGGACTAGCGGGCAAGAGACCCAGTACTTC. Protein sequence: CASSPVGTSGQETQYF.

The rearrangement joins TRBV6-1 to TRBJ2-1; 9 nucleotides align to TRBD1. CDR3 length: 16 residues. With 1 base clipped from V and 8 bases from J, the junction kept 9 bases outside the gene matches. Per the germline V gene, CDR1 is MNHNS and CDR2 is SASEGT. The CDR3 reads CASSEVRGQGWDEQFF. DNA of the CDR3: TGTGCCAGCAGTGAAGTCAGAGGACAGGGGTGGGATGAGCAGTTCTTC.

The rearrangement joins TRBV18 to TRBJ1-1, with D possibly being TRBD1 (5 bases). Germline V gene data show CDR1 as KGHSH and CDR2 as LQKENI. Trimming stripped 3 bases from V and 3 bases from J, with 11 bases between. This CDR3 comprises 14 residues. As DNA, the CDR3 is TGTGCCAGCTCACCGAGGGGAGGAGACACTGAAGCTTTCTTT. Its translation: CASSPRGGDTEAFF. Full variable domain (outside the CDR3, taken from reference TRBV18 and TRBJ1-1): NAGVMQNPRHLVRRRGQEARLRCSPMKGHSHVYWYRQLPEEGLKFMVYLQKENIIDESGMPKERFSAEFPKEGPSILRIQQVVRGDSAAYFCASSPRGGDTEAFFGQGTRLTVV.

A few counts support this clone. V gene TRBV30 combines with J gene TRBJ1-5, with D perhaps TRBD1 (6 bases). Trimming pared 5 bases from V and 0 bases from J, leaving 11 bases between. The CDR3 covers 14 residues. Germline CDR1 reads GTSNPN; CDR2 reads SVGIG (reference sequence). CDR3 sequence: CAWGGLDSNQPQHF. As DNA, the CDR3 is TGTGCCTGGGGGGGCTTAGATAGCAATCAGCCCCAGCATTTT.

The V gene is TRBV7-8, the J gene TRBJ1-4; the D gene is possibly TRBD1 (5 bases). Germline V CDR1 and CDR2: SGHVS, FQNEAQ. V dropped 2 bases and J dropped 4 bases, with 8 bases sitting between them. This CDR3 has 14 residues. CDR3 loop: CASSLQGFNEKLFF. CDR3 DNA sequence: TGTGCCAGCAGCTTACAGGGATTTAATGAAAAACTGTTTTTT.

The CDR3 DNA is TGTGCCAGCAGTGTGCAGGGGGCACTAAACACCATATATTTT. It translates to CASSVQGALNTIYF. The rearrangement uses TRBV28 and TRBJ1-3; TRBD1 aligns across 8 bases. CDR1 and CDR2 (germline): MDHEN, SYDVKM. This CDR3 is 14 amino acids long. After removal of 5 bases from V and 6 bases from J, the junction contained 6 bases not matched to a gene.

The chain links TRBV18 to TRBJ2-1; 10 positions match TRBD2. CDR1 and CDR2 (germline): KGHSH, LQKENI. The CDR3 is made up of 15 amino acids. J lost 4 bases, V lost 3 bases, and 3 bases had no gene match. The DNA for the CDR3 is TGTGCCAGCTCACCGGGGACTAGCGTTTACAATGAGCAGTTCTTC. This translates into CASSPGTSVYNEQFF.

The CDR3 reads CASSMGQNQETQYF. The CDR3 DNA is TGTGCCAGTAGTATGGGACAGAATCAAGAGACCCAGTACTTC. This rearrangement joins TRBV19 to TRBJ2-5; 7 bases are shared with TRBD1. V shed 3 bases and J 2 bases; nucleotides not matched to a gene: 3. The germline CDR1 and CDR2 sequences are LNHDA and SQIVND (reference sequence). This CDR3 region has 14 residues.